Included here is one T cell receptor beta chain sequence, with context. Antigen specificity is unknown. Sequencing was performed with immunoSEQ multiplex PCR; in TCRdb, only in-frame clones are kept and a portion is missing. Of about 2.4 million clones listed, 80% to 95% are singletons. The data are from a study of shared clonotypes between healthy human individuals. The CDR3 sequence is 16 residues long. The germline V gene encodes CDR1 SGHTA and CDR2 FQGNSA. V was trimmed by 1 base and J by 0 bases, leaving 10 bases between them. The study, taken as a whole, reports: A generally larger estimated richness was seen in naive subsets than in memory subsets.

J is TRBJ1-3 and V is TRBV7-2; D not certain. The receptor's source is a man in his late teens or twenties in good health. Some clones in this sample may be carry-over from other donors' samples. The sequencing sample was made of naive CD4+ T cells from PBMCs. Described subset: CD45RA+ positively selected. CDR3 region: CASSLELRLSGNTIYF. CDR3 sequence (DNA): TGTGCCAGCAGCTTAGAATTAAGGCTCTCTGGAAACACCATATATTTT.